The T cell receptor beta chain under discussion was sequenced for a study of beta chain features in type 1 diabetes. Study-level findings and limits: A cDNA-based sequencing approach could over-represent cells with high TCR expression. Type 1 diabetes patients had TCRB CDR3s that were shorter (moderately but significantly so) in all four CD4+ subsets. A definitive answer on HLA type influencing TCRB rearrangement was not reached here. Individuals with type 1 diabetes displayed fewer insertions and more deletions at VDJ junctions.

Remarks on this clone: Its antigen is unknown.

The CDR3 is 11 amino acids. The ends lost 5 bases at V and 3 bases at J; junction bases unmatched: 0. Germline V gene lookup returns CDR1 DFQATT and CDR2 SNEGSKA (reference sequence). Expressed TCRB transcripts got sequenced, as all isolated RNA was reverse transcribed. Repertoires were generated with immunoSEQ multiplex PCR, while TCRdb's copy carries only in-frame clones and drops some. Altogether 250,000 or so clones are present, 20% being singletons, with the ten largest covering 0.028%. This chain connects TRBV20-1 to TRBJ1-1, with 7 nucleotides matching TRBD1. The sequence was collected from a woman between 40 and 50 years old with type 1 diabetes. Material for sequencing was naive CD4+ T cells from blood. CDR3 sequence reads: CSADRDTEAFF. CDR3 nucleotides: TGCAGTGCTGACAGGGACACTGAAGCTTTCTTT.